These 21 T cell receptor beta chains were all obtained from the same sample, sequenced in a study of T-cell memory formation after mild COVID-19. Each CDR3 protein gets one entry after TCRdb re-called the 5' RACE reads with MiXCR. The profile covers a few hundred thousand distinct CDR3 sequences, with approximately 19% appearing a single time and approximately 21% taken by the ten largest. The source material was PBMCs or a T cell subset sorted from them (not recorded which). All receptors derive from a young man who had mild COVID-19 (a few samples of this study predate the infection). Cell type and time point are not known.

The chain employs TRBV18 and TRBJ1-4; the D gene is possibly TRBD1 (6 bases). Germline V gene sequence: CDR1 KGHSH, CDR2 LQKENI. The V end lost 5 bases, the J end lost 6 bases, and 16 bases lay between the germline ends. This CDR3 is 15 amino acids long. This CDR3 is CASSVLGDKYEKLFF. CDR3 coding DNA: TGTGCCAGCTCAGTACTAGGGGACAAATATGAAAAACTGTTTTTT.

The table lists this clonotype with a few counts. V usage is TRBV6-1 and J usage is TRBJ1-2; D is ambiguous. Per the germline V gene, CDR1 is MNHNS and CDR2 is SASEGT. V lost 2 bases and J lost 8, with 12 bases in between. This CDR3 is 13 amino acids long. The CDR3 sequence is CASSELGSGGYTF. The CDR3 DNA reads as TGTGCCAGCAGTGAATTGGGATCAGGCGGCTACACCTTC.

Only a few counts were recorded for this clonotype. This CDR3 is CSASRTSTEQFF. CDR3 in DNA: TGCAGTGCTTCTCGGACTAGCACTGAGCAGTTCTTC. The chain has TRBV20-1 and TRBJ2-1; 8 nucleotides agree with TRBD2. V lost 5 bases, J lost 9 bases, and 6 bases stayed unmatched. This CDR3 has 12 residues. CDR1 is DFQATT, CDR2 SNEGSKA, per germline (reference sequence).

In its sample, this clonotype was seen a few times. V usage is TRBV12-3 or TRBV12-4 and J usage is TRBJ1-1, with 7 bases that match TRBD1. The junction had 4 bases not matched to a gene; V was cut back by 6 bases and J by 0 bases. The CDR3 length is 14 residues. The CDR3 DNA reads TGTGCCAGCAGGTTGGGACAGATGAACACTGAAGCTTTCTTT. As protein: CASRLGQMNTEAFF.

The sample holds a few counts of this clonotype. The V call is TRBV2, the J call TRBJ2-3, with D possibly called TRBD1 or TRBD2 (5 bases each). The CDR3 totals 13 residues. Germline V gene sequence: CDR1 SNHLY, CDR2 FYNNEI. Trimming shortened V by 7 bases and J by 2 bases, and 10 bases separated the two germline ends. In DNA form, the CDR3 reads TGTGCCAGCAAAACCGGGACCACAGATACGCAGTATTTT. It translates to CASKTGTTDTQYF.

This clonotype has only a few counts. This chain joins TRBV12-3 or TRBV12-4 and TRBJ2-2, with a tentative D call TRBD2 (5 bases). V was clipped by 4 bases and J by 1 base, with 10 bases between them. This CDR3 has 15 amino acids. The CDR3 protein is CASSSSSLNTGELFF. The CDR3 DNA sequence: TGTGCCAGCAGTTCCTCTAGCCTGAACACCGGGGAGCTGTTTTTT.

This clonotype was observed at least ten times. J is TRBJ2-2 and V is TRBV2; TRBD2 aligns across 8 bases. The CDR3 length is 15 residues. The V gene's germline CDR1 is SNHLY and CDR2 FYNNEI. With 5 bases clipped from V and 6 bases from J, the junction kept 8 bases outside the gene matches. In DNA, the CDR3 is TGTGCCAGCAGTATTAGCGGGGACTCTCCCGGGGAGCTGTTTTTT. This encodes CASSISGDSPGELFF.

The chain is built from TRBV4-1 and TRBJ1-1; no reliable D call. CDR3 length: 14 amino acids. With 1 base removed from V and 6 bases from J, the gap between germline ends came to 12 bases. Germline-derived CDR1 and CDR2 are MGHRA and YSYEKL. CDR3 bases: TGCGCCAGCAGCCAAGGAGGCGCGGGAGCTGAAGCTTTCTTT. As protein: CASSQGGAGAEAFF.

This clonotype came up many times. The rearrangement uses TRBV5-1 and TRBJ2-3; D is unclear. Germline V gene data show CDR1 as SGHRS and CDR2 as YFSETQ. V was clipped by 0 bases and J by 0 bases, with 2 bases between them. This CDR3 is 13 amino acids long. The CDR3 reads CASSLGSTDTQYF. CDR3 in DNA: TGCGCCAGCAGCTTGGGGAGCACAGATACGCAGTATTTT.

A few counts support this clonotype. V and J are TRBV7-6 and TRBJ2-7; the match to TRBD1 covers 9 bases. CDR1 and CDR2 (germline): SGHVS, FNYEAQ. The CDR3 runs to 16 residues. J lost 4 bases, V lost 2 bases, and 9 bases had no gene match. This CDR3 reads CASSLFADRGPYEQYF. The DNA of the CDR3 is TGTGCCAGCAGCTTATTTGCGGACAGGGGCCCATACGAGCAGTACTTC.

At least ten counts were recorded for this clonotype. The rearrangement joins TRBV12-3 or TRBV12-4 to TRBJ2-1; D is perhaps TRBD1 (6 bases). The CDR3 contains 14 residues. V shed 11 bases and J shed 0 bases, with 14 bases lying between them. DNA for the CDR3: TGTGCCGGAAGTCAGGGGTACTCCTACAATGAGCAGTTCTTC. This gives the protein CAGSQGYSYNEQFF.

There are a few counts of this clonotype. The chain employs TRBV3-1 and TRBJ1-1, with no clear D. V lost 1 base, J lost 1 base, and 10 bases lay in between. CDR1 is LGHDT, CDR2 YNNKEL, per germline (reference sequence). This CDR3 spans 15 amino acids. This CDR3 is CASSQGWVQNTEAFF. In DNA form, the CDR3 reads TGTGCCAGCAGCCAAGGCTGGGTACAGAACACTGAAGCTTTCTTT.

This clonotype was seen a handful of times. V gene TRBV10-3 combines with J gene TRBJ2-1; TRBD1 might be the D (5 bases). The germline V gene has CDR1 ENHRY and CDR2 SYGVKD. V lost 10 bases and J 0 bases, leaving 19 bases between the germline ends. This CDR3 region has 16 residues. The CDR3 reads CATKPNTDSSYNEQFF. CDR3 in DNA: TGTGCCACCAAACCCAATACCGACAGCTCCTACAATGAGCAGTTCTTC.

The rearrangement joins TRBV18 to TRBJ2-3; D might be TRBD1 or TRBD2, each matching 5 bases. Germline V gene data show CDR1 as KGHSH and CDR2 as LQKENI. This CDR3 comprises 14 residues. Trimming pared 2 bases from V and 6 bases from J, leaving 12 bases between. CDR3 DNA: TGTGCCAGCTCACCAGGGACGCCAAGGGATACGCAGTATTTT. Encoded protein: CASSPGTPRDTQYF.

This clonotype was seen only a few times. The gene calls are TRBV6-2 or TRBV6-3 and TRBJ2-2; 7 nucleotides agree with TRBD2. This CDR3 is 17 amino acids long. Germline CDR1 and CDR2: MNHEY and SVGEGT. V dropped 3 bases and J dropped 4; count of bases not matched to a gene: 11. The CDR3 DNA follows: TGTGCCAGCAGTTATATCGGGGGGTTGCGTGGCACCGGGGAGCTGTTTTTT. Translating gives CASSYIGGLRGTGELFF.

This clonotype was detected only a few times. The rearrangement uses TRBV10-3 and TRBJ2-3, with 7 positions matching TRBD2. This CDR3 contains 14 residues. Germline loops: CDR1 ENHRY, CDR2 SYGVKD. V was pared by 9 bases and J by 0 bases, with 6 bases of the junction left unmatched. The CDR3 region has the DNA TGTGCCATTAGCTGGGAGGGTAGCACAGATACGCAGTATTTT. This gives the protein CAISWEGSTDTQYF.

This clonotype was seen more than once but under ten times. The chain carries TRBV4-2 and TRBJ1-2; the match to TRBD1 covers 7 bases. The CDR3 contains 17 residues. The V gene end was trimmed by 5 bases and the J gene end by 0 bases; junction bases not matched to a gene: 12. CDR1 is LGHNA, CDR2 YNFKEQ, per germline. As DNA, the CDR3 is TGTGCCAGCAGCGCTCTTGAATCAGGGGGTCCTAACTATGGCTACACCTTC. This translates into CASSALESGGPNYGYTF.

DNA for the CDR3: TGCAGCGTTGAAGAGGCTTCGAACACCGGGGAGCTGTTTTTT. Protein: CSVEEASNTGELFF. V and J are TRBV29-1 and TRBJ2-2; no reliable D call. In germline, CDR1 is SQVTM, CDR2 ANQGSEA. The CDR3 has 14 amino acids. The V end lost 0 bases, the J end lost 0 bases, and 5 bases lay between the germline ends.

This clonotype has more than one count but fewer than ten. The rearrangement links TRBV7-2 to TRBJ1-6; D unresolved. Trimming left V 3 bases short and J 8 bases short, with 11 bases between. Per germline, CDR1 SGHTA and CDR2 FQGNSA. The CDR3 is made up of 14 amino acids. DNA of the CDR3: TGTGCCAGCAGCTTTCGGACCGGGGATTCACCCCTCCACTTT. This codes for CASSFRTGDSPLHF.

The chain employs TRBV10-3 and TRBJ2-3; 12 bases agree with TRBD2. Germline lookup yields CDR1 ENHRY and CDR2 SYGVKD. There are 14 residues in the CDR3. V lost 6 bases, J lost 5 bases, and 3 bases stayed unmatched. The CDR3 DNA sequence: TGTGCCATCAGACTAGCGGGGGGTGTAGATACGCAGTATTTT. Encoded protein: CAIRLAGGVDTQYF.

This clonotype showed up just a few times. The rearrangement links TRBV5-1 to TRBJ2-5; 7 bases align to TRBD2. CDR1 is SGHRS, CDR2 YFSETQ, per germline. The CDR3 has 12 amino acids. The V segment lost 7 bases and the J segment 1 base; nucleotides outside the gene matches: 1. The CDR3 region is CASQRGQETQYF. DNA for the CDR3: TGCGCCAGCCAGCGGGGCCAAGAGACCCAGTACTTC.